In its sample, the clone carrying this T cell receptor beta chain was seen many times. Its cognate antigen is unknown. The data belong to a study of spatial heterogeneity in lung cancer. The V gene's germline CDR1 is SGHTA and CDR2 FQGTGA. There are 13 residues in the CDR3. The germline V and J ends were trimmed by 5 bases and 2 bases, with 9 bases remaining between them. Every cDNA TCR molecule received its own unique molecular identifier. TCRdb re-called the 5' RACE reads with MiXCR, one entry per CDR3 protein. The sample records over 90,000 distinct CDR3 sequences, roughly 8.7% being singletons. Study-level findings and limits: Detection of ubiquitous tumor TCRs in blood was higher at resection than follow-up.

Time point meaning: sample taken at primary tumor resection. No cell sorting; template was whole RNA from tumor, lung tissue or PBMC. The donors were about 67 patients with non-small cell lung cancer that was early-stage and untreated. This clonotype was obtained from a male donor with early-stage non-small cell lung cancer. The chain links TRBV7-3 to TRBJ2-5; no definite D call. The sample in question was PBMCs, obtained at surgery. The CDR3 here is CASSPPGQETQYF. The CDR3 DNA sequence: TGTGCCAGCAGCCCCCCAGGTCAAGAGACCCAGTACTTC.